These T cell receptor beta chains were read from a single sample in a study of a mutant IDH1 vaccine in newly diagnosed glioma. Sequencing was performed with immunoSEQ multiplex PCR; in TCRdb, only in-frame clones are kept and a portion is missing. The data contain 92,000 or so clones, roughly 82% of them seen just once; the ten biggest clones take up about 5.3%. Source: PBMCs, taken from a glioma patient treated with radiotherapy, temozolomide or both. The receptors here all came from a man in his forties or fifties with glioma. Some clones in this sample may be carry-over from other donors' samples. The CDR3 runs from the conserved cysteine through the conserved F or W. D genes are given only for firm matches. Some rows mark clone size as missing; the rest say once, few, many or name a class of expanded clone.

>TRBV4-1|TRBJ2-3|.|TRBD2
CASSQVSGGADTQYF
TGCGCCAGCAGCCAAGTCAGCGGGGGGGCAGATACGCAGTATTTT
>TRBV18|TRBJ2-2|.|.
CASSPRVQNTGELFF
TGTGCCAGCTCACCTCGGGTCCAAAACACCGGGGAGCTGTTTTTT
>TRBV19|TRBJ1-1|.|.
CASSMTGQNTEAFF
TGTGCCAGCTCAATGACAGGCCAGAACACTGAAGCTTTCTTT
>TRBV19|TRBJ2-2|.|TRBD2
CASSPRGSGDTGELFF
TGTGCCAGTAGTCCCCGCGGTAGCGGGGATACCGGGGAGCTGTTTTTT
>TRBV6-5|TRBJ1-6|.|.
CASSYQGLNSPLHF
TGTGCCAGCAGTTATCAGGGTTTAAATTCACCCCTCCACTTT
>TRBV4-1|TRBJ1-2|few|.
CASSHVIRDRGPGYTF
TGCGCCAGCAGCCATGTAATCCGGGATAGGGGACCTGGCTACACCTTC
>TRBV6-5|TRBJ1-1|.|.
CASSYLRGGGAEAFF
TGTGCCAGCAGTTACTTAAGGGGTGGGGGAGCTGAAGCTTTCTTT
>TRBV19|TRBJ2-7|.|.
CASSIALTSYEQYF
TGTGCCAGTAGTATAGCGCTAACCTCCTACGAGCAGTACTTC
>TRBV4-1|TRBJ2-7|.|.
CASSDRFYEQYF
TGCGCCAGCTCTGATCGCTTTTACGAGCAGTACTTC
>TRBV5-1|TRBJ2-7|.|.
CASSLAGGLFYEQYF
TGCGCCAGCAGCTTGGCCGGCGGCCTCTTCTACGAGCAGTACTTC